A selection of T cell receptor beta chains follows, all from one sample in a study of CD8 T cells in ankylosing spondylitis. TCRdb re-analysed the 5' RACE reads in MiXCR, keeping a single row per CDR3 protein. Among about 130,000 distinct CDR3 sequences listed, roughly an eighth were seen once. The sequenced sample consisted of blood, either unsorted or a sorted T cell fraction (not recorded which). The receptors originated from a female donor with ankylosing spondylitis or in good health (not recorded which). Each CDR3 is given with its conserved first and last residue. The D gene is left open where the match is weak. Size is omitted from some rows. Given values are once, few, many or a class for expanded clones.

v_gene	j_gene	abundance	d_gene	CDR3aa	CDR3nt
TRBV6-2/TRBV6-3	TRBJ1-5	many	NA	CASSDQGRPQHF	TGTGCCAGCAGTGATCAGGGGCGGCCCCAGCATTTT
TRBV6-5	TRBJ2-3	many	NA	CASSYESPITTDTQYF	TGTGCCAGCAGTTACGAGTCACCGATAACCACAGATACGCAGTATTTT
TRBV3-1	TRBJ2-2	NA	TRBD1	CASSTQGSSGELFF	TGTGCCAGCAGCACACAGGGGTCGTCCGGGGAGCTGTTTTTT
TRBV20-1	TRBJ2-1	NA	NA	CSARDSAYNEQFF	TGCAGTGCAAGGGACTCAGCTTACAATGAGCAGTTCTTC
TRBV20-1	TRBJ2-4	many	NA	CSASPGQNIQYF	TGCAGTGCTAGTCCGGGGCAAAACATTCAGTACTTC
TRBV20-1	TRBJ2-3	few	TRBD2	CSARDLVRVGGTDTQYF	TGCAGTGCTAGAGATCTTGTAAGGGTGGGGGGGACAGATACGCAGTATTTT
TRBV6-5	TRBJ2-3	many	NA	CASSYVGADTDTQYF	TGTGCCAGCAGTTATGTGGGGGCCGACACAGATACGCAGTATTTT
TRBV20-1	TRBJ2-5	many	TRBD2	CSAGLAGDRETQYF	TGCAGTGCGGGACTAGCGGGAGATAGAGAGACCCAGTACTTC
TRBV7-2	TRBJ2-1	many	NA	CASSRGVAYNEQFF	TGTGCCAGCAGCCGGGGAGTCGCCTACAATGAGCAGTTCTTC
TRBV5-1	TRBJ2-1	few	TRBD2	CASSLLAGGTYNEQFF	TGCGCCAGCAGCTTGTTGGCGGGGGGGACCTACAATGAGCAGTTCTTC
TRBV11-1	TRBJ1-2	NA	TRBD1	CASSETPGQGTRPISNYGYTF	TGTGCCAGCAGCGAAACGCCGGGACAGGGAACCCGACCGATTTCTAACTATGGCTACACCTTC
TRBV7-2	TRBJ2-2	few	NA	CASSLVSQGNTGELFF	TGTGCCAGCAGCTTAGTTTCTCAGGGGAACACCGGGGAGCTGTTTTTT
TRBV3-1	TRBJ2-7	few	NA	CASSLNLDYEQYF	TGTGCCAGCAGCCTCAACTTGGACTACGAGCAGTACTTC
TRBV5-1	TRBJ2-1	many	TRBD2	CASSLGAGGSYNEQFF	TGCGCCAGCAGCTTGGGTGCGGGAGGGTCCTACAATGAGCAGTTCTTC
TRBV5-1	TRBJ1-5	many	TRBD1	CASSSGGGQPQHF	TGCGCCAGCAGCTCTGGAGGGGGCCAGCCCCAGCATTTT
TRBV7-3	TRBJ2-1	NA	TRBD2	CASSALAGGNEQFF	TGTGCCAGCAGCGCACTAGCGGGGGGTAATGAGCAGTTCTTC
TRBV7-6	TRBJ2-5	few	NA	CASSPYRDPRDSEETQYF	TGTGCCAGCAGCCCATACCGGGACCCTCGTGATTCTGAAGAGACCCAGTACTTC
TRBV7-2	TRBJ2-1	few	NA	CASSANFGYEQFF	TGTGCCAGCAGCGCCAATTTTGGGTATGAGCAGTTCTTC
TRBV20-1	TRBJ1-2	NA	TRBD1	CSAIMGQYGYTF	TGCAGTGCCATAATGGGACAGTATGGCTACACCTTC
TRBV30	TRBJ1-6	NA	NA	CAWRIQGGNSPLHF	TGTGCCTGGAGAATACAGGGCGGTAATTCACCCCTCCACTTT
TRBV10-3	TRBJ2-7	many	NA	CATTPDGYEQYF	TGTGCCACAACCCCAGACGGGTACGAGCAGTACTTC
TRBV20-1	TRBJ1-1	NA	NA	CSARDIHRTNTEAFF	TGCAGTGCCCGAGATATTCACAGAACGAACACTGAAGCTTTCTTC